This T cell receptor (beta chain) was captured in a study of circulating CD8 cells and anti-PD-1 response in melanoma. Overall study context: About 55% of the 13 melanoma patients received first-line anti-PD-1 therapy.

The CDR3 has 15 residues. Per germline, CDR1 MGHDK and CDR2 SYGVNS. Trimming removed 4 bases at V and 4 bases at J, with 16 bases between. This clonotype is medium-sized (0.01 to 0.1%). Its antigen is not identified. Four subsets defined by PD-1 and/or TIGIT were sorted from live CD3+CD8+TCRalphabeta+ cells. Broader study findings: Diversity ranked highest in DNEG and lowest in TIGIT subsets. No tumor material was available, so peptide assays assessed reactivity.

Each library started from around 15 ng of total RNA using the QIAseq Immune Repertoire TCR panel. Each CDR3 protein gets one entry after TCRdb re-called the reads with MiXCR. The sample yields 1,000 to 1,500 distinct CDR3 sequences, about 10% seen once. The sequence was collected from a human donor with melanoma. V is TRBV25-1 and J is TRBJ2-5; the D gene is possibly TRBD1 (5 bases). Sample: CD8+ T cells from PBMCs, taken at baseline or after one month of anti-PD-1 therapy (not recorded which). The CDR3 region has the DNA TGTGCCAGCAGTGTATCTATCCAGGACATAGAGACCCAGTACTTC. Translating gives CASSVSIQDIETQYF.